Listed below are T cell receptor beta chains from one sample, sequenced in a study of CD8+CD57+ T cells in acquired aplastic anemia. TCRdb re-derived calls from the reads in MiXCR, one entry per CDR3 protein. This sample yields roughly 180,000 distinct CDR3 sequences, of which 50% to 65% are seen a single time; about 42% belongs to the top ten. What was sequenced was sorted CD4+, CD8+, or CD8+CD57+ T cells (not recorded which) from PBMCs. The receptors were gathered from a human donor with aplastic anemia. The CDR3 runs from the conserved cysteine through the conserved F or W. The D gene is left open where the match is weak. Size values are once, few and many counts, or a class for expanded clones, and some rows have none.

clone_size: .
j_call: TRBJ1-2
v_call: TRBV25-1
d_call: .
cdr3_aa: CASSGASQRDISTYGYTF
cdr3_nt: TGTGCCAGCAGTGGGGCGTCACAAAGGGACATCTCGACCTATGGCTACACCTTC

clone_size: .
j_call: TRBJ2-7
v_call: TRBV5-1
d_call: .
cdr3_aa: CASSATGINFGEQYF
cdr3_nt: TGCGCCAGCAGCGCCACCGGGATCAACTTTGGGGAGCAGTACTTC

clone_size: many
j_call: TRBJ2-7
v_call: TRBV30
d_call: TRBD1
cdr3_aa: CAWSVGTGAYEQYF
cdr3_nt: TGTGCCTGGAGTGTAGGGACAGGGGCCTACGAGCAGTACTTC

clone_size: many
j_call: TRBJ2-1
v_call: TRBV5-4
d_call: TRBD1
cdr3_aa: CASSFPRDSPSYNEQFF
cdr3_nt: TGTGCCAGCAGCTTCCCTCGGGACAGCCCTTCCTACAATGAGCAGTTCTTC

clone_size: .
j_call: TRBJ2-7
v_call: TRBV30
d_call: .
cdr3_aa: CAWITGYEQYF
cdr3_nt: TGTGCCTGGATCACGGGCTACGAGCAGTACTTC

clone_size: .
j_call: TRBJ2-5
v_call: TRBV19
d_call: .
cdr3_aa: CASSFLRGQETQYF
cdr3_nt: TGTGCCAGCAGTTTTTTACGTGGCCAAGAGACCCAGTACTTC

clone_size: .
j_call: TRBJ2-5
v_call: TRBV5-1
d_call: TRBD2
cdr3_aa: CASSPGLAGGQRETQYF
cdr3_nt: TGCGCCAGCAGCCCGGGACTAGCGGGAGGGCAGAGAGAGACCCAGTACTTC

clone_size: .
j_call: TRBJ2-6
v_call: TRBV2
d_call: .
cdr3_aa: CAADGSSGANVLTF
cdr3_nt: TGTGCCGCGGACGGCAGCTCTGGGGCCAACGTCCTGACTTTC

clone_size: .
j_call: TRBJ2-2
v_call: TRBV24-1
d_call: .
cdr3_aa: CATSDESTATGELFF
cdr3_nt: TGTGCCACCAGTGACGAATCGACAGCGACCGGGGAGCTGTTTTTT

clone_size: .
j_call: TRBJ1-6
v_call: TRBV5-6
d_call: .
cdr3_aa: CASGWGNSPLHF
cdr3_nt: TGTGCCAGCGGTTGGGGTAATTCACCCCTCCACTTT

clone_size: .
j_call: TRBJ2-1
v_call: TRBV20-1
d_call: .
cdr3_aa: CSARPGIVGGEQFF
cdr3_nt: TGCAGTGCTCGTCCAGGGATAGTGGGGGGTGAGCAGTTCTTC

clone_size: many
j_call: TRBJ1-1
v_call: TRBV7-9
d_call: .
cdr3_aa: CASSLQGRGLNTEAFF
cdr3_nt: TGTGCCAGCAGCCTACAGGGAAGGGGGTTGAACACTGAAGCTTTCTTT

clone_size: .
j_call: TRBJ2-7
v_call: TRBV29-1
d_call: .
cdr3_aa: CSVEDRAYEQYF
cdr3_nt: TGCAGCGTTGAAGATCGTGCCTACGAGCAGTACTTC

clone_size: .
j_call: TRBJ2-7
v_call: TRBV12-3/TRBV12-4
d_call: TRBD1
cdr3_aa: CASSRTGDEQYF
cdr3_nt: TGTGCCAGCAGCAGGACAGGGGACGAGCAGTACTTC

clone_size: once
j_call: TRBJ1-1
v_call: TRBV14
d_call: .
cdr3_aa: CASSHLRGVNTEAFF
cdr3_nt: TGTGCCAGCAGCCATCTTCGGGGGGTGAACACTGAAGCTTTCTTT

clone_size: many
j_call: TRBJ1-3
v_call: TRBV29-1
d_call: .
cdr3_aa: CSASSTAVSGNTIYF
cdr3_nt: TGCAGCGCCTCGTCTACGGCTGTCTCTGGAAACACCATATATTTT

clone_size: .
j_call: TRBJ1-2
v_call: TRBV9
d_call: .
cdr3_aa: CASSDRRGYTF
cdr3_nt: TGTGCCAGCAGCGACAGGCGCGGCTACACCTTC

clone_size: .
j_call: TRBJ2-1
v_call: TRBV9
d_call: TRBD2
cdr3_aa: CASSVYGGRANEQFF
cdr3_nt: TGTGCCAGCAGCGTGTACGGCGGGAGGGCCAATGAGCAGTTCTTC

clone_size: .
j_call: TRBJ1-2
v_call: TRBV2
d_call: .
cdr3_aa: CASSLETLYGYTF
cdr3_nt: TGTGCCAGCAGTCTAGAGACTCTCTATGGCTACACCTTC

clone_size: .
j_call: TRBJ2-2
v_call: TRBV7-2
d_call: .
cdr3_aa: CASSSGGGTEELFF
cdr3_nt: TGTGCCAGCAGCTCTGGGGGTGGCACCGAGGAGCTGTTTTTT

clone_size: many
j_call: TRBJ2-5
v_call: TRBV7-9
d_call: .
cdr3_aa: CASSPDGAARTQYF
cdr3_nt: TGTGCCAGCAGCCCCGACGGGGCAGCGAGGACCCAGTACTTC

clone_size: .
j_call: TRBJ2-7
v_call: TRBV5-1
d_call: TRBD2
cdr3_aa: CASSPGGVAPYEQYF
cdr3_nt: TGCGCCAGCAGCCCGGGAGGGGTGGCTCCCTACGAGCAGTACTTC

clone_size: .
j_call: TRBJ1-4
v_call: TRBV27
d_call: TRBD1
cdr3_aa: CASIRSRGPLLEKLFF
cdr3_nt: TGTGCCAGCATCAGATCTAGGGGGCCCCTGCTGGAAAAACTGTTTTTT

clone_size: .
j_call: TRBJ2-3
v_call: TRBV10-3
d_call: .
cdr3_aa: CAISGHDSDTQYF
cdr3_nt: TGTGCCATCAGTGGGCACGACTCTGATACGCAGTATTTT

clone_size: .
j_call: TRBJ1-1
v_call: TRBV19
d_call: TRBD1
cdr3_aa: CASSIGGSGGTEAFF
cdr3_nt: TGTGCCAGTAGTATCGGGGGATCAGGGGGTACTGAAGCTTTCTTT

clone_size: .
j_call: TRBJ2-7
v_call: TRBV5-4
d_call: .
cdr3_aa: CASSAGQEQYF
cdr3_nt: TGTGCCAGCAGCGCTGGACAGGAGCAGTACTTC

clone_size: .
j_call: TRBJ2-5
v_call: TRBV2
d_call: .
cdr3_aa: CASQSNSRQETQYF
cdr3_nt: TGTGCCAGCCAAAGCAACTCACGCCAAGAGACCCAGTACTTC

clone_size: few
j_call: TRBJ1-1
v_call: TRBV7-9
d_call: .
cdr3_aa: CASSTTAMNTEAFF
cdr3_nt: TGTGCCAGTAGTACCACAGCCATGAACACTGAAGCTTTCTTT

clone_size: .
j_call: TRBJ2-7
v_call: TRBV29-1
d_call: .
cdr3_aa: CSVEGPLSARPSYEQYF
cdr3_nt: TGCAGCGTTGAAGGTCCCCTGTCGGCACGGCCTTCCTACGAGCAGTACTTC